Sequencing of this T cell receptor (beta chain) was carried out in a study of shared clonotypes between healthy human individuals. Turning to the study itself: In total, the donors were a couple of women and three men aged 18 to 49. Broader study findings: Relative to clonotypes present in all four donors, those not shared had lower generation probabilities.

The study ran the assay at deep level. Per sorted-subset replicate PCR, input was around 220 ng DNA, representing tens of thousands of T cell genomes. TCRdb's table, derived via immunoSEQ multiplex PCR, lists solely in-frame clones and lacks some. This table holds 1 million to 1.3 million clones, approximately 78% found once. About this clone: As yet, its antigen is unknown.

This CDR3 region has 13 residues. Per the germline V gene, CDR1 is KGHSH and CDR2 is LQKENI. Trimming took off 6 bases at V and 4 bases at J, with 13 bases between the two ends. The sequence was collected from a man between 18 and 35 years old in good health. Some clones in this sample may be carry-over from other donors' samples. This rearrangement joins TRBV18 to TRBJ2-7; maybe TRBD2 (6 bases). Sequenced sample: memory CD4+ T cells from PBMCs. Subset of the sample: CD45RA-negative fraction. The DNA of the CDR3 is TGTGCCAGCTCCCACCCCGGGGGTTACGAGCAGTACTTC. Translating gives CASSHPGGYEQYF.